A selection of T cell receptor beta chains follows, all from one sample in a study of blood T cell repertoires in COVID-19. Profiled with immunoSEQ multiplex PCR; TCRdb holds only in-frame clones, not every one. In the table there are around 110,000 clones, 84% of which are singletons. Material for sequencing was PBMCs or T cells enriched from blood (not recorded which). The receptors derive from a woman in her 30s who had recovered from COVID-19. Both conserved end residues are part of each CDR3. A D gene is named only where the DNA matches it firmly. The size entry is marked missing in some rows and otherwise reads once, few, many or a size class.

CDR3,DNA,D,J,size,V
CASSTMVQTGELFF,TGCGCCAGCAGCACCATGGTACAGACCGGGGAGCTGTTTTTT,NA,TRBJ2-2,NA,TRBV5-1
CASTATGSSNQPQHF,TGTGCCAGCACCGCGACAGGGTCAAGCAATCAGCCCCAGCATTTT,TRBD1,TRBJ1-5,NA,TRBV28
CASSLSQREAFF,TGTGCCAGCAGTTTAAGTCAGCGTGAAGCTTTCTTT,NA,TRBJ1-1,NA,TRBV28
CAGEDINEKLFF,TGTGCCGGCGAAGACATTAATGAAAAACTGTTTTTT,NA,TRBJ1-4,NA,TRBV30
CASSVDSGAYEQYF,TGTGCCAGCAGCGTAGATTCCGGGGCCTACGAGCAGTACTTC,NA,TRBJ2-7,NA,TRBV9
CASSRAGGYNEQFF,TGTGCCAGCAGCCGGGCGGGAGGATACAATGAGCAGTTCTTC,TRBD2,TRBJ2-1,NA,TRBV3-1/TRBV3-2
CASSETPGGGGYTF,TGTGCCAGCAGCGAAACACCGGGCGGGGGTGGCTACACCTTC,NA,TRBJ1-2,NA,TRBV21-1
CASGGQADEKLFF,TGTGCCAGCGGGGGCCAGGCCGATGAAAAACTGTTTTTT,NA,TRBJ1-4,few,TRBV28
CASSGGLAASYEQYF,TGTGCCAGCAGCGGGGGACTAGCGGCTTCCTACGAGCAGTACTTC,TRBD2,TRBJ2-7,NA,TRBV3-1/TRBV3-2
CAWSGLAGPTINTGELFF,TGTGCCTGGAGTGGCCTAGCGGGACCGACTATAAACACCGGGGAGCTGTTTTTT,TRBD2,TRBJ2-2,NA,TRBV30
CASSLLPGELTGELFF,TGTGCCAGCAGTTTATTGCCGGGAGAGTTGACAGGGGAGCTGTTTTTT,NA,TRBJ2-2,NA,TRBV28
CASSLWGGSTEAFF,TGTGCCAGCAGTTTATGGGGAGGGAGCACTGAAGCTTTCTTT,NA,TRBJ1-1,few,TRBV27
CATSRVGSTTGEGDEQFF,TGTGCCACCAGCAGAGTCGGCTCCACGACGGGAGAGGGAGATGAGCAGTTCTTC,NA,TRBJ2-1,NA,TRBV15
CASSAAGRGQEAFF,TGTGCCAGCAGTGCGGCGGGCAGGGGGCAAGAAGCTTTCTTT,TRBD1,TRBJ1-1,NA,TRBV28
CATSRDGQVNQPQHF,TGTGCCACCAGCAGAGATGGACAGGTAAATCAGCCCCAGCATTTT,TRBD1,TRBJ1-5,NA,TRBV15
CASSQDFDRTGPGNTIYF,TGCGCCAGCAGCCAAGATTTCGACCGAACAGGGCCTGGAAACACCATATATTTT,NA,TRBJ1-3,once,TRBV4-3
CSVERRVGGYTF,TGCAGCGTTGAGCGCAGGGTGGGTGGCTACACCTTC,NA,TRBJ1-2,NA,TRBV29-1
CASSKAGGLAVNEQFF,TGTGCCAGCAGTAAGGCGGGGGGACTAGCGGTCAATGAGCAGTTCTTC,TRBD2,TRBJ2-1,NA,TRBV6-2/TRBV6-3
CASSVSPAGDDTQYF,TGTGCCAGCAGCGTAAGTCCAGCGGGAGATGATACGCAGTATTTT,TRBD2,TRBJ2-3,once,TRBV9
CASTVVVGSGVDEQFF,TGCGCCAGCACCGTGGTAGTGGGAAGCGGGGTGGATGAGCAGTTCTTC,TRBD2,TRBJ2-1,NA,TRBV5-1
CASSASPSGRGTDTQYF,TGTGCCAGCAGCGCCTCCCCCAGCGGGAGAGGAACAGATACGCAGTATTTT,TRBD2,TRBJ2-3,NA,TRBV9
CATSDTGQGPGKTQYF,TGTGCCACCAGTGACACTGGACAGGGCCCTGGGAAGACCCAGTACTTC,TRBD1,TRBJ2-5,NA,TRBV24-1
CASRGAGTGYGYTF,TGTGCCAGCAGAGGGGCCGGGACAGGTTATGGCTACACCTTC,TRBD1,TRBJ1-2,NA,TRBV27
CASSLIEQSPLHF,TGTGCCAGCAGCTTAATTGAACAATCACCCCTCCACTTT,NA,TRBJ1-6,many,TRBV7-8
CATSDAGGGYEQYF,TGTGCCACCAGTGATGCCGGGGGGGGTTACGAGCAGTACTTC,TRBD2,TRBJ2-7,NA,TRBV24-1
CASSPLGREGNNEQFF,TGTGCTAGCAGCCCCTTGGGGCGGGAGGGGAACAATGAGCAGTTCTTC,TRBD2,TRBJ2-1,NA,TRBV7-7
CASFLAGLPNEQFF,TGTGCCAGCTTCTTGGCGGGTCTACCGAATGAGCAGTTCTTC,NA,TRBJ2-1,NA,TRBV14
CASSSGLAGIPRRDTQYF,TGCGCCAGCAGCTCGGGACTAGCGGGGATACCTCGTAGGGATACGCAGTATTTT,TRBD2,TRBJ2-3,few,TRBV5-1
CASSTDSQETQYF,TGTGCCAGCTCAACGGACAGCCAAGAGACCCAGTACTTC,NA,TRBJ2-5,NA,TRBV18
CASSMSGTGGYNSPLHF,TGTGCCAGCAGTATGTCCGGGACAGGGGGCTATAATTCACCCCTCCACTTT,TRBD1,TRBJ1-6,once,TRBV28
CASSQDRLPTYEQYF,TGTGCCAGCAGCCAAGACCGACTTCCTACCTACGAGCAGTACTTC,NA,TRBJ2-7,NA,TRBV28
CASSLAGTGGTEAFF,TGTGCCAGCAGTTTGGCCGGGACAGGGGGCACTGAAGCTTTCTTT,TRBD1,TRBJ1-1,NA,TRBV28
CASSRRGQAKNTEAFF,TGTGCCAGCAGCCGACGTGGGCAGGCCAAGAACACTGAAGCTTTCTTT,NA,TRBJ1-1,NA,TRBV7-8
CASSYGLKEQFF,TGTGCCAGCAGTTACGGGCTGAAAGAGCAGTTCTTC,NA,TRBJ2-1,NA,TRBV6-6
CASSVGGPPSLHF,TGTGCCAGCAGCGTAGGGGGACCTCCCTCCCTCCACTTT,NA,TRBJ1-6,NA,TRBV28
CATSPHQANHQFF,TGTGCCACCAGCCCCCACCAGGCTAATCATCAGTTCTTC,NA,TRBJ2-1,NA,TRBV15
CASSPIRGGSQETQYF,TGTGCCAGCAGCCCCATCCGGGGGGGGTCCCAAGAGACCCAGTACTTC,TRBD2,TRBJ2-5,NA,TRBV16
CASSKVGQAGDEQYF,TGTGCCAGCAGCAAAGTGGGACAGGCTGGGGACGAGCAGTACTTC,NA,TRBJ2-7,NA,TRBV21-1
CASSSKYRTAPNYGYTF,TGTGCCAGCAGCTCCAAGTACCGGACAGCCCCTAACTATGGCTACACCTTC,NA,TRBJ1-2,NA,TRBV7-9
CASSLGASGRSPLHF,TGTGCCAGCAGCTTAGGGGCCTCCGGAAGGTCACCCCTCCACTTT,NA,TRBJ1-6,few,TRBV7-6
CASSPYWTGERNEQFF,TGCGCCAGCAGCCCGTATTGGACAGGGGAGCGCAATGAGCAGTTCTTC,TRBD1,TRBJ2-1,NA,TRBV4-1
CASSMARQTGFGNTIYF,TGTGCCAGTAGTATGGCCCGCCAAACAGGGTTTGGAAACACCATATATTTT,NA,TRBJ1-3,NA,TRBV19
CATRTSGSDNEQFF,TGTGCCACCAGGACTAGCGGGAGCGACAATGAGCAGTTCTTC,TRBD2,TRBJ2-1,NA,TRBV10-3
CAISGQGAFSYEQYF,TGTGCCATCAGCGGACAGGGGGCCTTCTCCTACGAGCAGTACTTC,TRBD1,TRBJ2-7,NA,TRBV10-3
CAWSYRGTSTDTQYF,TGTGCCTGGAGTTACAGGGGGACAAGCACAGATACGCAGTATTTT,TRBD1,TRBJ2-3,NA,TRBV30